Following are 6 T cell receptor beta chains from one sample sequenced in a study of B cell selection in AIRE deficiency. Using immunoSEQ multiplex PCR, the repertoire was profiled, and TCRdb retains in-frame clones only, with some absent. This repertoire shows about 22,000 clones, about nine tenths found once; its top ten account for 1.4%. Regulatory T cells were sorted as CD4+CD25hiCD127low/negative cells. The sequenced material came from CD4+CD25+ Tregs sorted from PBMCs. Source of these receptors: a human donor in good health.

This chain links TRBV9 with TRBJ2-1, with D maybe TRBD2 (6 bases). The CDR3 contains 13 residues. V lost 5 bases and J 12 bases, leaving 18 bases between the germline ends. Germline assignment: CDR1 SGDLS and CDR2 YYNGEE. CDR3 sequence (DNA): TGTGCCAGCAGGGCCCTAGGGAGGAGCGCGCAGTTCTTC. It yields the protein CASRALGRSAQFF.

This sequence joins TRBV5-6 and TRBJ1-1; 10 nucleotides match TRBD1. V trimming: 5 bases; J trimming: 4 bases; junction bases outside the gene matches: 5. CDR1 SGHDT and CDR2 YYEEEE come from the germline V gene. This CDR3 is built from 14 residues. The CDR3 loop is CASRSDRGFTEAFF. The CDR3 DNA follows: TGTGCCAGCAGATCGGACAGGGGGTTCACTGAAGCTTTCTTT.

The gene calls are TRBV6-5 and TRBJ1-2, with a possible D match to TRBD1 (6 bases). V was cut by 0 bases and J by 4 bases, with 12 bases left in between. Germline V lookup: CDR1 MNHEY, CDR2 SVGAGI. The CDR3 totals 15 residues. The CDR3 reads CASSYSGQPLYGYTF. The CDR3 DNA reads TGTGCCAGCAGTTACTCTGGACAGCCTCTCTATGGCTACACCTTC.

The V and J genes are TRBV18 and TRBJ2-2; TRBD2 matches 10 bases. CDR1 and CDR2 (germline): KGHSH, LQKENI. The J segment lost 5 bases and the V segment lost 6 bases, leaving 6 bases of the junction unmatched. This CDR3 is built from 15 residues. The CDR3 DNA reads as TGTGCCAGCTCGCCTCTAGCGGGAGTTACCGGGGAGCTGTTTTTT. This gives the protein CASSPLAGVTGELFF.

The rearrangement joins TRBV15 to TRBJ2-1; 12 bases fit TRBD2. CDR3 size: 18 residues. V shed 5 bases and J 3 bases; nucleotides not matched to a gene: 11. Germline V gene data show CDR1 as LNHNV and CDR2 as YYDKDF (reference sequence). The CDR3 bases are TGTGCCACCAGCGGTCGGACTAGCGGGGCGCCGGTCTACAATGAGCAGTTCTTC. This sequence encodes CATSGRTSGAPVYNEQFF. The full variable domain, in which reference TRBV15 and TRBJ2-1 provide the parts outside the CDR3, is DAMVIQNPRYQVTQFGKPVTLSCSQTLNHNVMYWYQQKSSQAPKLLFHYYDKDFNNEADTPDNFQSRRPNTSFCFLDIRSPGLGDTAMYLCATSGRTSGAPVYNEQFFGPGTRLTVL.

The gene calls are TRBV6-5 and TRBJ1-3; D possibly corresponds to TRBD1 (5 bases). Trimming removed 0 bases from V and 0 bases from J, with 9 bases in between. The CDR3 runs 16 residues. The V gene's germline CDR1 is MNHEY and CDR2 SVGAGI. CDR3 region: CASSYSAGNSGNTIYF. CDR3 DNA sequence: TGTGCCAGCAGTTACTCGGCAGGGAACTCTGGAAACACCATATATTTT.